This TCR beta chain appears in the sequencing data of a study of blood T cell repertoires in COVID-19. The germline V gene has CDR1 SEHNR and CDR2 FQNEAQ (reference sequence). The CDR3 runs 15 residues. V was pared by 5 bases and J by 3 bases, with 8 bases of the junction left unmatched. Measured with immunoSEQ multiplex PCR; TCRdb has only the in-frame clones, and not every one. The table shows 200,000 to 300,000 clones, with 80% to 95% occurring only once. This TCR was sampled from a man younger than 40 with COVID-19, enrolled during active disease. Sequenced: peripheral blood. This chain connects TRBV7-9 to TRBJ1-1; 8 bases align to TRBD1. In DNA form, the CDR3 reads TGTGCCAGCAGCCACCGACAGGGGTCCTACACTGAAGCTTTCTTT. It specifies CASSHRQGSYTEAFF.